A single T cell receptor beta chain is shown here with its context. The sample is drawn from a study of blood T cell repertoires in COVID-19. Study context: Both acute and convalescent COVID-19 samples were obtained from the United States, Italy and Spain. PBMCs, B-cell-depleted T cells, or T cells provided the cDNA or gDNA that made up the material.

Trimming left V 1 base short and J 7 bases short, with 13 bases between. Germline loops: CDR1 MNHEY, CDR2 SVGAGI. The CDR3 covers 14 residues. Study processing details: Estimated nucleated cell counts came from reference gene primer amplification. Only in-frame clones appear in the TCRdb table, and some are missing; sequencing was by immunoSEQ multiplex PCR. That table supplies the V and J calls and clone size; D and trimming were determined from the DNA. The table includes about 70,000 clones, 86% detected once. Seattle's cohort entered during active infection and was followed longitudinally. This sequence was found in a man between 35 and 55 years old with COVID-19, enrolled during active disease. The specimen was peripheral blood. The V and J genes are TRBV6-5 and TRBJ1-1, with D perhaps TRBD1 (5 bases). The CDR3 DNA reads TGTGCCAGCAGTTACTTCAGGGTCATGAATGAAGCTTTCTTT. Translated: CASSYFRVMNEAFF.